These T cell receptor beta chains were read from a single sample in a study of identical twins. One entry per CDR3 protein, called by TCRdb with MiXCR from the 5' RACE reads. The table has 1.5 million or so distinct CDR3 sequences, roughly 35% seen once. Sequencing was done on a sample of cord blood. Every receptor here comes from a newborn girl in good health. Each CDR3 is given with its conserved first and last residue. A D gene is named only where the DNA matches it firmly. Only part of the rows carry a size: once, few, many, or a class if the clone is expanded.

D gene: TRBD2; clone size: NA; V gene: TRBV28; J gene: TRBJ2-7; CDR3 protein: CASSFYSGSSYEQYF; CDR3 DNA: TGTGCCAGCAGTTTTTATAGCGGGAGCTCCTACGAGCAGTACTTC
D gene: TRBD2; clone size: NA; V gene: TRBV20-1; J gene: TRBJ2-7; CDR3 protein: CSASLPGGGLRLKSYNEQYF; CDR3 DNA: TGCAGTGCTAGTCTTCCGGGGGGGGGCCTTAGATTGAAATCCTACAATGAGCAGTACTTC
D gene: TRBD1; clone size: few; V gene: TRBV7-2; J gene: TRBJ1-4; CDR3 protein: CASSLLGASGGRGEKLFF; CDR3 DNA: TGTGCCAGCAGCTTACTTGGGGCCTCAGGGGGCCGAGGTGAAAAACTGTTTTTT
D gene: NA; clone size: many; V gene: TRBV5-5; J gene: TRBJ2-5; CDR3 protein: CASSLRNPYQETQYF; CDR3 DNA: TGTGCCAGCAGCTTGCGAAATCCGTACCAAGAGACCCAGTACTTC
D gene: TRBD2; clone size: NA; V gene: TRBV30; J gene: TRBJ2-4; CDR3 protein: CAWTPGLAGNIQYF; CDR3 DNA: TGTGCCTGGACGCCGGGGCTAGCGGGAAACATTCAGTACTTC
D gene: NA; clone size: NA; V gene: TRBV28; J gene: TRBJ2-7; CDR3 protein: CASSFQLYEQYF; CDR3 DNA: TGTGCCAGCAGTTTCCAGCTCTACGAGCAGTACTTC
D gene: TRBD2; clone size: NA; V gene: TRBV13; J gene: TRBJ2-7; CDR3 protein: CASSPTGGDLVYEQYF; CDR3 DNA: TGTGCCAGCAGCCCCACGGGGGGGGATTTGGTCTACGAGCAGTACTTC
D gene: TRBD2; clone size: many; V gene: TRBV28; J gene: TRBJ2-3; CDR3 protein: CASSSSGSTDTQYF; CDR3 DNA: TGTGCCAGCAGCTCTAGCGGGAGCACAGATACGCAGTATTTT
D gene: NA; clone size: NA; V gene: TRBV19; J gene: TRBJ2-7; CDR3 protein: CASSIQQGREQYF; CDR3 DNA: TGTGCCAGTAGTATACAACAGGGAAGGGAGCAGTACTTC
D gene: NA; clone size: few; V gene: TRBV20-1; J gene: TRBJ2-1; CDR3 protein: CSAITYNEQFF; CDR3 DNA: TGCAGTGCTATAACATACAATGAGCAGTTCTTC
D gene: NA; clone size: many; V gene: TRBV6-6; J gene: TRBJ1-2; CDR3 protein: CASSYSSVRGYGYTF; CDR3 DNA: TGTGCCAGCAGTTACTCCAGCGTTAGAGGCTATGGCTACACCTTC
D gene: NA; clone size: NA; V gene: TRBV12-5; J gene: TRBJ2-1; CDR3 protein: CASGLRGDEQFF; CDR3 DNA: TGTGCTAGTGGTTTGAGGGGCGATGAGCAGTTCTTC
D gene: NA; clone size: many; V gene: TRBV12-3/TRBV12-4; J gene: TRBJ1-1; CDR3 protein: CASSFSQNTEAFF; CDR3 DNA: TGTGCCAGCAGTTTTTCGCAGAACACTGAAGCTTTCTTT
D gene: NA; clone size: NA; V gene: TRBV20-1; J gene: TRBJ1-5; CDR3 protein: CSARDGGIKQPQHF; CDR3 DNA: TGCAGTGCTAGAGATGGGGGTATTAAACAGCCCCAGCATTTT
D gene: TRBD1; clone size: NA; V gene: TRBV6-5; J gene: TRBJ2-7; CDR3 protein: CASSYRPRTGYFGEQYF; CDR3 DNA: TGTGCCAGCAGTTACCGGCCCCGGACAGGGTATTTTGGCGAGCAGTACTTC
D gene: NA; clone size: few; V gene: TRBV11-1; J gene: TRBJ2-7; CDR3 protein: CASSLGYAGSGYEQYF; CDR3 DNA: TGTGCCAGCAGCTTAGGGTATGCAGGGTCTGGTTACGAGCAGTACTTC
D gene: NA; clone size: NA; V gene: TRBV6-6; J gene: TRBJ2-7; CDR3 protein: CASSYSMWGLTYEQYF; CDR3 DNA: TGTGCCAGCAGTTACTCTATGTGGGGTCTAACCTACGAGCAGTACTTC
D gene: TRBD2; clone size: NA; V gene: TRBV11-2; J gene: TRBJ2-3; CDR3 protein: CASSFRLAGVTDTQYF; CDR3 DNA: TGTGCCAGCAGCTTCCGACTAGCGGGAGTGACAGATACGCAGTATTTT
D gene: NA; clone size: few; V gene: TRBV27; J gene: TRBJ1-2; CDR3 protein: CASSLTRGDGYTF; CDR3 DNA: TGTGCCAGCAGTTTGACGCGAGGGGATGGCTACACCTTC
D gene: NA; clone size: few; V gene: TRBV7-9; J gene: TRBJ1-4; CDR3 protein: CATLGQGRKSTEKLFF; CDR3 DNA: TGTGCCACCCTTGGGCAGGGTAGGAAGTCTACTGAAAAACTGTTTTTT
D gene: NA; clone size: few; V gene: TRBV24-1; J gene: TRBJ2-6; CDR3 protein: CATSGADPYPGANVLTF; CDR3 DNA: TGTGCCACCAGTGGGGCAGATCCATACCCTGGGGCCAACGTCCTGACTTTC
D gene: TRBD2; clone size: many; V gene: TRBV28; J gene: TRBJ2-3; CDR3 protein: CASERDLTDTQYF; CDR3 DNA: TGTGCCAGCGAGCGGGACCTCACAGATACGCAGTATTTT